These T cell receptor beta chains were read from a single sample in a study of cytomegalovirus exposure and HLA in healthy donors. The table came from immunoSEQ multiplex PCR; TCRdb's copy has only in-frame clones and leaves some out. The repertoire holds about 180,000 clones, over 75% seen once, with approximately 2% in the top ten. The sequenced material came from PBMCs. The receptors here all came from a woman aged 25-40 years in good health and CMV-seronegative. Both conserved end residues are part of each CDR3. The order of the fields is clone size, V gene, D gene, CDR3 length, J gene, CDR3 DNA, CDR3 protein. D genes are given only for firm matches. Some rows have no size entry. The others give once, few or many, or a class for an expanded clone.

>-|TRBV5-6|TRBD1|11|TRBJ2-7
TGTACGGGGACAGGGGTGAACGAGCAGTACTTC
CTGTGVNEQYF
>-|TRBV7-2|TRBD1|16|TRBJ1-1
TGTGCCAGCAGCCCATACCCGGACAGGGCGAACACTGAAGCTTTCTTT
CASSPYPDRANTEAFF
>-|TRBV10-1|TRBD1|14|TRBJ2-3
TGCGCCAGCAGTGCAGGGGGTGGTAAAGATACGCAGTATTTT
CASSAGGGKDTQYF
>few|TRBV5-1|-|13|TRBJ2-3
TGCGCCAGCAGACTCGGTGACACAGATACGCAGTATTTT
CASRLGDTDTQYF
>-|TRBV7-2|-|14|TRBJ2-1
TGTGCCAGCAGCTTCCTGACTAGTCTCAATGAGCAGTTCTTC
CASSFLTSLNEQFF
>-|TRBV7-9|-|15|TRBJ2-7
TGTGCCAGCAGCTTAGGGCAGGGTCTTACCTACGAGCAGTACTTC
CASSLGQGLTYEQYF
>-|TRBV7-6|-|15|TRBJ1-5
TGTGCCAGCAGCTTAGACGCAGGGTTCAATCAGCCCCAGCATTTT
CASSLDAGFNQPQHF
>once|TRBV10-3|-|13|TRBJ1-2
TGTGCCGCCGGCGGGGTTTTAGACTATGGCTACACCTTC
CAAGGVLDYGYTF
>-|TRBV7-3|TRBD1|17|TRBJ2-3
TGTGCCAGCAGCCCCGCTCCGGGACAGGGCTTTGCAGATACGCAGTATTTT
CASSPAPGQGFADTQYF
>-|TRBV5-1|-|18|TRBJ2-5
TGCGCCAGCAGCCCGGCAAATGCAGGGATTCCCCTCTCTGAGACCCAGTACTTC
CASSPANAGIPLSETQYF
>once|TRBV10-3|-|14|TRBJ1-4
TGTGCCATCAGAGCGGGGGCAGGGGAGGAAAAACTGTTTTTT
CAIRAGAGEEKLFF
>-|TRBV9|-|15|TRBJ2-1
TGTGCCAGCAGCGTAGACAGGGGAGGCTACAATGAGCAGTTCTTC
CASSVDRGGYNEQFF
>-|TRBV5-1|-|13|TRBJ1-1
TGCGCCAGCAGCCTAGGAGAAGCCACTGAAGCTTTCTTT
CASSLGEATEAFF
>-|TRBV7-9|TRBD1|15|TRBJ1-2
TGTGCCAGCAGCTTAGGGCAGGGGGCGATCTATGGCTACACCTTC
CASSLGQGAIYGYTF
>few|TRBV13|-|13|TRBJ2-2
TGTGCCAGCAGCTCAAAAAACACCGGGGAGCTGTTTTTT
CASSSKNTGELFF
>once|TRBV29-1|TRBD2|15|TRBJ2-5
TGCAGCGTCCCCCTTACTAGCGGGGGGCGAGAGACCCAGTACTTC
CSVPLTSGGRETQYF
>-|TRBV6-4|TRBD2|16|TRBJ2-2
TGTGCCAGCAGTGACTCGAGGGAAGCGGGAGCCGGGGAGCTGTTTTTT
CASSDSREAGAGELFF
>once|TRBV5-1|TRBD1|16|TRBJ2-5
TGCGCCAGCAGCCACCAACCTGACAGGGGGCGGGAGACCCAGTACTTC
CASSHQPDRGRETQYF
>-|TRBV5-1|TRBD1|13|TRBJ1-2
TGCGCCAGCAGCCCGGGACAGAACTATGGCTACACCTTC
CASSPGQNYGYTF
>-|TRBV19|TRBD2|12|TRBJ2-3
TGTGCCAGTAGTGGCGGGGGGCATACGCAGTATTTT
CASSGGGHTQYF
>-|TRBV7-7|-|14|TRBJ2-5
TGTGCCAGCAGCAAAGACAGGTTCCAAGAGACCCAGTACTTC
CASSKDRFQETQYF
>-|TRBV13|TRBD1|14|TRBJ1-2
TGTGCCAGCAGCCGTAGGACAGGGGGCAATGGCTACACCTTC
CASSRRTGGNGYTF
>-|TRBV5-6|TRBD1|15|TRBJ2-3
TGTGCCAGCAGCTTGTGGGACAGGCGCACAGATACGCAGTATTTT
CASSLWDRRTDTQYF
>once|TRBV18|TRBD1|16|TRBJ1-1
TGTGCCAGCTCCCGTGGACAGGGAAATACGAACACTGAAGCTTTCTTT
CASSRGQGNTNTEAFF
>-|TRBV25-1|TRBD1|13|TRBJ2-7
TGTGCCAGCACGGGGACAGGGCACCACGGGCAGTACTTC
CASTGTGHHGQYF
>-|TRBV5-6|-|15|TRBJ2-5
TGTGCCAGCACGGATAGGGGGGAGGGACAAGAGACCCAGTACTTC
CASTDRGEGQETQYF
>-|TRBV29-1|TRBD1|14|TRBJ2-7
TGCAGCGTCGTTCTTGGGACAGGGTTCTACGAGCAGTACTTC
CSVVLGTGFYEQYF
>-|TRBV5-1|-|15|TRBJ2-1
TGCGCCAGCAGCTTCAGGGCGTCGGCCGACAATGAGCAGTTCTTC
CASSFRASADNEQFF
>-|TRBV7-8|TRBD2|17|TRBJ2-7
TGTGCCAGCAGCTTAGAGGCTAGCGGGGGGTTCTCCTACGAGCAGTACTTC
CASSLEASGGFSYEQYF
>-|TRBV2|TRBD1|15|TRBJ2-2
TGTGCCAGCAGTCCCGGGACAGGGAACACCGGGGAGCTGTTTTTT
CASSPGTGNTGELFF
>-|TRBV9|TRBD1|15|TRBJ1-2
TGTGCCAGCAGCGTAGGGGCAGGGGGCCTCTATGGCTACACCTTC
CASSVGAGGLYGYTF
>-|TRBV15|-|15|TRBJ1-4
TGTGCCACCAGCAGGCCGGGGGTTACGAATGAAAAACTGTTTTTT
CATSRPGVTNEKLFF
>-|TRBV19|-|14|TRBJ1-5
TGTGCCAGTAGTTTCGGTCGTGGCAATCAGCCCCAGCATTTT
CASSFGRGNQPQHF
>-|TRBV5-1|-|14|TRBJ1-5
TGCGCCAGCAGCTTGGTGTCAGGAGGGCAGCCCCAGCATTTT
CASSLVSGGQPQHF
>-|TRBV7-6|-|15|TRBJ2-5
TGTGCCAGCAGCTTATCCCCTAGTCTTGGAGAGACCCAGTACTTC
CASSLSPSLGETQYF
>-|TRBV2|TRBD1|16|TRBJ1-6
TGTGCCAGCAGCGGACAGGGGGTTTCCCTGGGTTCACCCCTCCACTTT
CASSGQGVSLGSPLHF
>once|TRBV6-5|TRBD1|15|TRBJ2-7
TGTGCCAGCAGCCCCCGGGACAGGGCGCCATACGAGCAGTACTTC
CASSPRDRAPYEQYF
>-|TRBV5-1|-|16|TRBJ1-1
TGCGCCAGCAGCTTGGACAGGGCGGTGGGGAACACTGAAGCTTTCTTT
CASSLDRAVGNTEAFF
>-|TRBV5-4|-|14|TRBJ1-2
TGTGCCAGCAGCTTGGCCTGGGGGGACTATGGCTACACCTTC
CASSLAWGDYGYTF
>-|TRBV4-3|-|14|TRBJ2-3
TGCGCCAGCAGCCAAGATCGGGGAGCAGATACGCAGTATTTT
CASSQDRGADTQYF
>-|TRBV7-8|TRBD1|19|TRBJ1-1
TGTGCCAGCAGCCGCCCTAGACAGGGGGCAACGGTATTTCACACTGAAGCTTTCTTT
CASSRPRQGATVFHTEAFF
>-|TRBV5-1|TRBD2|18|TRBJ2-5
TGCGCCAGCGCCATCGGACTAGCGGGGAGCCCGACACAAGAGACCCAGTACTTC
CASAIGLAGSPTQETQYF
>-|TRBV19|TRBD2|17|TRBJ2-1
TGTGCCAGTAGTATGTCTTTAGCGGGAGGGTCATACAATGAGCAGTTCTTC
CASSMSLAGGSYNEQFF
>-|TRBV2|-|14|TRBJ1-3
TGTGCCAGCAGTGGCCGGGTCTCGGGAAACACCATATATTTT
CASSGRVSGNTIYF
>-|TRBV19|-|12|TRBJ1-1
TGTGCCAGTAGTATAAGAGGCACTGAAGCTTTCTTT
CASSIRGTEAFF
>-|TRBV6-5|TRBD2|12|TRBJ2-7
TGTGCCAGCAGACGGGGGGGCTACGAGCAGTACTTC
CASRRGGYEQYF
>-|TRBV6-6|-|16|TRBJ2-2
TGTGCCAGCAGTCCCCGGGACACAGGGTTCTCCGGGGAGCTGTTTTTT
CASSPRDTGFSGELFF